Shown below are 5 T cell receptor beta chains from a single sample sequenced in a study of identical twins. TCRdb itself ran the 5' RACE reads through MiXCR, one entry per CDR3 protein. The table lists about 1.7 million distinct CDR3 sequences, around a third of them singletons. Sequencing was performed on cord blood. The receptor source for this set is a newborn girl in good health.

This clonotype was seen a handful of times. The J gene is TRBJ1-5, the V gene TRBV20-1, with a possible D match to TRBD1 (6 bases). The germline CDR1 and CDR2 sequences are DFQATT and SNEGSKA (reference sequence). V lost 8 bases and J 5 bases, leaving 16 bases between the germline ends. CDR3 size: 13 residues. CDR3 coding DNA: TGCAGTTCCGCACAGGGTCGAGATCAGCCCCAGCATTTT. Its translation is CSSAQGRDQPQHF.

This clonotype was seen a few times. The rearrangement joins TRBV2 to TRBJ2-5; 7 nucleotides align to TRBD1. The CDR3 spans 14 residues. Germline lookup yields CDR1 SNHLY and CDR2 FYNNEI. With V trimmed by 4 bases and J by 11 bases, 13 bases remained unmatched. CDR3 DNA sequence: TGTGCCAGCAGTGTTAGGGACAGATACAATGAGCAGTACTTC. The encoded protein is CASSVRDRYNEQYF.

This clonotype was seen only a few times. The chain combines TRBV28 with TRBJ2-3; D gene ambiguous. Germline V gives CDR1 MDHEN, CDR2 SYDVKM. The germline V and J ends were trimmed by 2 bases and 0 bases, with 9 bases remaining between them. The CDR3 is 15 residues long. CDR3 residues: CASSLIVLSTDTQYF. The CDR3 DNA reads TGTGCCAGCAGTTTAATCGTCTTAAGCACAGATACGCAGTATTTT.

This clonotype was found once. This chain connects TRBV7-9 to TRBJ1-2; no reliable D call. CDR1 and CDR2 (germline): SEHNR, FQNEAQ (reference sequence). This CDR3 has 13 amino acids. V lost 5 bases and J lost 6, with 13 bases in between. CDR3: CASSLMGRDGYTF. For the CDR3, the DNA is TGTGCCAGCAGCCTTATGGGGAGGGATGGCTACACCTTC.

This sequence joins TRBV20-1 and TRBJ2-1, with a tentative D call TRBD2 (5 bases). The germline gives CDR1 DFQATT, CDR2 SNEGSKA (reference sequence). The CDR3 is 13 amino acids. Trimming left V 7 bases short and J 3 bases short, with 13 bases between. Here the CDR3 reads CSGASQNYNEQFF. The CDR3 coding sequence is TGCAGTGGGGCTAGCCAGAACTACAATGAGCAGTTCTTC.